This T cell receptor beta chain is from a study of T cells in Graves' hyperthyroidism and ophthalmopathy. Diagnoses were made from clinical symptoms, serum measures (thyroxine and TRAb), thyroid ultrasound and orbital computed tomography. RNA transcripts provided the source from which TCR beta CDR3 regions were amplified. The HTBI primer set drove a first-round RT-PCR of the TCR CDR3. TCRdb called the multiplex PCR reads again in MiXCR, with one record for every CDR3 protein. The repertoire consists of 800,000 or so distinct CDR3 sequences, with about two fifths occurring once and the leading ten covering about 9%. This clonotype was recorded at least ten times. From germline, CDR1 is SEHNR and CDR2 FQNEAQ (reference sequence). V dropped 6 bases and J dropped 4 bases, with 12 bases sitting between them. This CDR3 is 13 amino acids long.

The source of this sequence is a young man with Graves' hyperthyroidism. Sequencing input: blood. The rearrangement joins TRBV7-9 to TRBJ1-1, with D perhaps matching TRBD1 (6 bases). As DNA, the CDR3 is TGTGCCAGCAGACTACAGGGTGCCACTGAAGCTTTCTTT. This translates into CASRLQGATEAFF.